These 9 T cell receptor beta chains came from one sample sequenced in a study of cytomegalovirus exposure and HLA in healthy donors (dated 2017 in TCRdb). To prepare the library, the immunoSEQ multiplex PCR assay was applied. For the multiplex PCR, a mixture combining 60 forward primers for TCR Vbeta segments and 13 reverse primers for TCR Jbeta segments was used. TCRdb mirrors the immuneACCESS table, restricted to in-frame sequences. Some clones are absent from its copies; in checked studies, under half trace to an unresolved V gene, and the reason for the others is unknown. The sample table lists about 200,000 clones, roughly 81% of them with a count of one. The ten largest clones add up to approximately 2.1% of the sample. The sample taken for sequencing was PBMCs. The receptors come from a woman in her 30s in good health and CMV-seropositive.

The genes are TRBV5-8 and TRBJ2-1; 8 positions agree with TRBD1. The V gene's germline CDR1 is SGHTS and CDR2 YDEGEE. The CDR3 spans 14 residues. J gave up 4 bases and V 7 bases, and 7 bases lay outside the gene matches. The CDR3 reads CASDNDRGYNEQFF. The CDR3 DNA reads as TGTGCCAGCGATAATGACAGGGGATACAATGAGCAGTTCTTC.

This chain uses TRBV2 with TRBJ1-3, with a weak D call TRBD1 (5 bases). The CDR3 runs 15 residues. With 8 bases removed from V and 9 bases from J, the gap between germline ends came to 23 bases. CDR1 is SNHLY, CDR2 FYNNEI, per germline. CDR3 sequence (DNA): TGTGCCAGCTCTTATATTGTTGGGGCTACGGGCACCATATATTTT. Protein product: CASSYIVGATGTIYF.

The chain joins TRBV4-3 to TRBJ2-7, with a tentative D call TRBD1 (6 bases). V was trimmed by 4 bases and J by 0 bases, leaving 16 bases between them. CDR1 and CDR2 (germline): LGHNA, YSLEER. The CDR3 consists of 16 residues. CDR3 region: CASSPAVGASSYEQYF. For the CDR3, the DNA is TGCGCCAGCAGCCCCGCGGTGGGGGCGAGCTCCTACGAGCAGTACTTC.

The CDR3 loop reads CASSLGGTGGRETQYF. As DNA, the CDR3 is TGTGCCAGCAGCTTAGGGGGGACAGGGGGCAGGGAGACCCAGTACTTC. The rearrangement uses TRBV7-3 and TRBJ2-5, with 12 bases lining up with TRBD1. J gave up 5 bases and V 2 bases, and 6 bases lay outside the gene matches. The CDR3 extends over 16 amino acids. CDR1 and CDR2 from the germline V gene are SGHTA and FQGTGA.

This sequence joins TRBV5-1 and TRBJ1-3; D may be TRBD1 (5 bases). The germline V gene encodes CDR1 SGHRS and CDR2 YFSETQ. Between the trimmed V and J ends, which lost 4 bases and 8 bases, there was a span of 19 bases. The CDR3 runs to 15 residues. For the CDR3, the DNA is TGCGCCAGCAGCGGGAGCGGGACGGCCGGAGACACCATATATTTT. Translation gives CASSGSGTAGDTIYF.

V usage is TRBV7-2 and J usage is TRBJ2-1, with 8 bases that match TRBD2. The length of the CDR3 is 16 residues. Trimming at V came to 4 bases and at J to 6 bases, leaving 11 bases not matched to a gene. CDR1 is SGHTA and CDR2 is FQGNSA in the germline V gene. The CDR3 DNA is TGTGCCAGCAGCTCGTCTGGGACTAGTAGGGGCAATGAGCAGTTCTTC. It codes for CASSSSGTSRGNEQFF.

CDR3 region: CASSLEGTGGYNEQFF. The CDR3 nucleotides are TGTGCCAGCAGCTTGGAAGGGACAGGGGGTTACAATGAGCAGTTCTTC. J is TRBJ2-1 and V is TRBV5-5, with 11 bases lining up with TRBD1. The CDR3 is 16 residues long. Germline CDR1 SGHKS, CDR2 YYEKEE (reference sequence). Trimming cost V 0 bases and J 4 bases; bases outside gene matches: 3.

The genes are TRBV29-1 and TRBJ2-1; the match to TRBD2 covers 7 bases. Germline V gene lookup returns CDR1 SQVTM and CDR2 ANQGSEA. J gave up 4 bases and V 3 bases, and 6 bases lay outside the gene matches. There are 14 residues in the CDR3. CDR3 protein: CSVDPGRAYNEQFF. As DNA, the CDR3 is TGCAGCGTTGATCCGGGGAGGGCTTACAATGAGCAGTTCTTC.

The gene calls are TRBV30 and TRBJ2-2; D possibly corresponds to TRBD1 (5 bases). V was pared by 3 bases and J by 3 bases, with 20 bases between. CDR3 length: 17 amino acids. Per germline, CDR1 GTSNPN and CDR2 SVGIG (reference sequence). The CDR3 sequence: CAWRGDEDPTDTGELFF. The DNA of the CDR3 is TGTGCCTGGAGAGGGGATGAAGACCCCACCGACACCGGGGAGCTGTTTTTT.